This T cell receptor (beta chain) was identified in a study of Graves' ophthalmopathy and Graves' hyperthyroidism (dated by TCRdb to the late 2010s). Regarding the study in general: Peripheral blood was collected at initial diagnosis, before any treatment. To tell Graves' ophthalmopathy apart from Graves' hyperthyroidism, and to predict which patients would progress to ophthalmopathy, the study relied on TCR beta repertoire signatures. In total, under 150 blood samples were TCR-sequenced: approximately 40 ophthalmopathy, roughly 77 hyperthyroidism and roughly 17 hyperthyroidism-to-ophthalmopathy patients. To explore V-J signatures that distinguish ophthalmopathy from hyperthyroidism, a discovery set of about a hundred patients was enrolled, made up of more than 40 with ophthalmopathy and some 56 with stable hyperthyroidism. An independent validation cohort was composed of 18 to 20 hyperthyroidism patients and around 15 patients who later progressed from hyperthyroidism to ophthalmopathy. T-cell repertoires of thyroid tissue and blood were compared in more than five hyperthyroidism patients. Once sampling was done, hyperthyroidism patients were given methimazole at a starting dose of 30 mg daily, while ophthalmopathy patients were given high-dose intravenous methylprednisolone.

General study outcomes and caveats: In cross-validation, the 13-signature model distinguished ophthalmopathy from stable hyperthyroidism with nearly 90% sensitivity and around 81% specificity, and in the test set the corresponding values were roughly 80% and 76%. In validation, the model predicted ophthalmopathy progression with 70.59% sensitivity and 72% to 80% specificity; roughly 12 predicted patients were CT-confirmed with GO in a median of approximately 6.5 months. Most of the expanded thyroid clonotypes with a frequency above 0.001 were also detected in blood, and it was suggested that the thyroid immune response may be reflected by blood repertoires. No statistical method was used to predetermine the sample size, and group allocation was not hidden from the investigators.

With regard to this clonotype: It has no known antigen specificity. Base-call qualities are not available, and no considerably larger clone is one nucleotide away.

Ophthalmopathy patients were characterized by moderately to severely active disease, a Clinical Activity Score of at least 3, a NOSPECS grade of at least 4, and a disease duration under 3 months. Patients with other autoimmune diseases, uncontrolled infections, pregnancy or lactation were excluded. Clinical symptoms, serum thyroxine, TRAb, thyroid ultrasound and orbital computed tomography were used for diagnosis. PBMCs were isolated from roughly 10 ml of fresh peripheral blood by Ficoll-Paque density gradient centrifugation. Total RNA was extracted using Trizol reagent, and RNA quality was checked on an Agilent 2100 Bioanalyzer. TCR beta CDR3 regions were amplified from RNA transcripts for repertoire sequencing. The first round of RT-PCR was done with HTBI primers and the Qiagen OneStep RT-PCR kit, and was followed by a second round of multiplex PCR, then size selection and purification. The libraries underwent paired-end sequencing with 100 bp reads on an Illumina HiSeq2000. The study's processing was this. SOAPnuke was used for read processing, and reads with adapters, uncalled bases, a mean Phred below 15, or no exact constant-primer or identifier match were discarded. High-quality paired reads were merged with COPE v1.2.5. Clonotypes were defined as unique nucleotide sequences and were aligned to IMGT TRB V, D and J references using MiTCR v1.1. Analysis was restricted to V-J combinations with a frequency above 0.0001, which covered 99.2% of repertoires. For each V-J combination, a TCR clonal expansion and chaos score was defined as F50 clonal expansion divided by the chaos observed in the TCRdist matrix. Welch's t-statistics and random forest were used to reduce features to about a dozen V-J combinations, which were fed into a naive Bayes classifier. The Morisita-Horn index was used to measure how similar the thyroid and blood repertoires were. TCRdb's own reprocessing of the public reads used fastp at Q25 and MiXCR and kept productive beta chains. Rows with a matching CDR3 protein are joined into one entry that keeps the most common DNA and genes. TCRdb assigned the V and J calls; the authors' analysis was not used. Recorded for this sample are more than 550,000 distinct CDR3 sequences; about two fifths of them occurred a single time. The top ten hold 3.3% of the sample.

V lost 5 bases and J lost 5 bases; the stretch between them is 16 bases long. CDR1 is given as SQVTM and CDR2 as ANQGSEA, both from the germline V gene. The CDR3 measures 14 amino acids from cysteine to phenylalanine. The CDR3 DNA has 42 bases and is translated from base 1. Recombination linked TRBV29-1 to TRBJ2-1, and possibly TRBD2, on 6 matching bases. The TCR comes from an adult man with Graves' ophthalmopathy. Sequenced input: peripheral blood. The DNA reads TGCAGCGTTCCAGGGACTCCGAGGGACAATGAGCAGTTCTTC. This translates into CSVPGTPRDNEQFF.